Each of the 29 T cell receptor beta chains below was sequenced from the same sample in a study of blood T cells in healthy people across ages. Using a J-beta primer mix together with a sample-barcoded 5' primer, a second PCR was run for roughly 7 to 12 cycles. TCRdb ran MiXCR on the 5' RACE reads and lists one entry per CDR3 protein. This sample has 890,000 or so distinct CDR3 sequences, with around 68% found just once. The sample comprised blood. The source of these receptors is a man aged 25-40 years in good health.

This clonotype was observed once. The chain uses TRBV6-2 or TRBV6-3 and TRBJ2-7; D might be TRBD1 (6 bases). Germline lookup yields CDR1 MNHEY and CDR2 SVGEGT. Trimming cost V 10 bases and J 1 base, with 11 bases left between them. This CDR3 contains 12 residues. Here the CDR3 reads CATLDSSYEQYF. The CDR3 coding sequence is TGTGCCACCTTGGACAGTTCCTACGAGCAGTACTTC.

This clonotype was picked up a small number of times. This chain uses TRBV5-5 with TRBJ2-1; TRBD1 matches 12 bases. This CDR3 region has 16 residues. The junction had 7 bases not matched to a gene; V was cut back by 3 bases and J by 6 bases. Germline values: CDR1 SGHKS, CDR2 YYEKEE (reference sequence). The CDR3: CASSSPGQGAINEQFF. CDR3 DNA: TGTGCCAGCAGCTCTCCGGGACAGGGGGCAATCAATGAGCAGTTCTTC.

This clonotype was seen a handful of times. The chain links TRBV20-1 to TRBJ1-5; 11 nucleotides agree with TRBD1. CDR3 length: 15 residues. The V and J ends lost 0 bases and 5 bases, in that order; junction bases with no gene match: 3. Germline V gene data show CDR1 as DFQATT and CDR2 as SNEGSKA (reference sequence). CDR3 sequence reads: CSARDRDRGDQPQHF. Here the CDR3 DNA reads TGCAGTGCTAGAGATAGGGACAGGGGGGATCAGCCCCAGCATTTT.

The V and J genes are TRBV6-2 or TRBV6-3 and TRBJ2-3; D could derive from TRBD1 or TRBD2 (5 bases each). V was shortened by 7 bases and J by 4 bases, with 27 bases between the two germline ends. The CDR3 runs 18 residues. CDR1 MNHEY and CDR2 SVGEGT come from the germline V gene. CDR3 protein: CASTSPLARGASSDTQYF. The CDR3 DNA sequence: TGTGCCAGCACTTCCCCCCTGGCTAGAGGGGCGTCTTCAGATACGCAGTATTTT.

This chain joins TRBV7-2 and TRBJ2-7; tentatively, D is TRBD1 (6 bases). The CDR3 loop spans 15 amino acids. V gave up 2 bases and J gave up 3 bases, with 14 bases separating them. Germline CDR1 SGHTA, CDR2 FQGNSA. The CDR3 reads CASSLRQGTIYEQYF. The CDR3, as DNA: TGTGCCAGCAGCTTAAGGCAGGGGACCATCTACGAGCAGTACTTC.

To note about this clonotype: Relative to the germline gene, one junction end is altered; a read error may explain this. The chain joins TRBV12-3 or TRBV12-4 to TRBJ2-5; weak D call: TRBD1 (6 bases). The length of the CDR3 is 15 residues. Here the CDR3 reads CASRYLQGRKEAQYF. CDR3 DNA: TGTGCCAGCAGGTACCTCCAGGGGAGAAAAGAGGCCCAGTACTTC.

The chain uses TRBV7-2 and TRBJ2-7; 11 bases match TRBD1. J lost 4 bases, V lost 4 bases, and 3 bases had no gene match. Germline loops: CDR1 SGHTA, CDR2 FQGNSA. This CDR3 has 14 residues. CDR3 in DNA: TGTGCCAGCAGCTCGGACAGGGGGCGATACGAGCAGTACTTC. Its protein product is CASSSDRGRYEQYF.

The gene calls are TRBV7-2 and TRBJ2-5; 15 bases are a match to TRBD2. The V segment lost 1 base and the J segment 5 bases; nucleotides outside the gene matches: 5. The CDR3 sequence is 17 residues long. Looked up from germline, CDR1 is SGHTA and CDR2 is FQGNSA. CDR3 protein: CASSLVGTSGGWETQYF. The CDR3 region has the DNA TGTGCCAGCAGCTTAGTTGGGACTAGCGGGGGGTGGGAGACCCAGTACTTC.

J is TRBJ2-4 and V is TRBV6-1; D unresolved. The end of the DNA fits TRBJ2-7 better, so the J call may be wrong. The CDR3 extends over 10 amino acids. The germline gives CDR1 MNHNS, CDR2 SASEGT. The CDR3 DNA reads as TGTGCCAGCAACAACGACGAGCAGTACTTC. The encoded protein is CASNNDEQYF.

The V gene is TRBV7-9, the J gene TRBJ2-3; D possibly corresponds to TRBD2 (5 bases). Trimming took off 7 bases at V and 1 base at J, with 15 bases between the two ends. CDR3 size: 15 residues. Germline V gene lookup returns CDR1 SEHNR and CDR2 FQNEAQ (reference sequence). The CDR3 is CASNFLGRGTDTQYF. The CDR3 DNA reads as TGTGCCAGCAACTTCCTCGGGCGGGGCACAGATACGCAGTATTTT.

In the case of this clonotype: The junction differs from germline at one of its ends, possibly a read error. Here the CDR3 reads CATNDFAGATDTQYF. The CDR3 DNA is TGTGCCACCAATGATTTTGCGGGGGCCACAGATACGCAGTATTTT. The chain employs TRBV24-1 and TRBJ2-3; D possibly corresponds to TRBD2 (7 bases). The CDR3 covers 15 residues. Germline CDR1 KGHDR, CDR2 SFDVKD.

This chain links TRBV7-2 with TRBJ2-4, with 7 bases identical to TRBD2. The last part of the DNA fits TRBJ2-5 better; the J call may be wrong. Germline CDR1 SGHTA, CDR2 FQGNSA. This CDR3 is built from 17 residues. CDR3 loop: CASSLIHSGLVQETQYF. The CDR3 DNA reads as TGTGCCAGCAGCCTTATTCATTCAGGACTAGTCCAAGAGACCCAGTACTTC.

This clonotype was seen at least ten times. Its ends do not fully match the called genes, so a read error is possible. The gene calls are TRBV10-3 and TRBJ1-6, with D possibly being TRBD1 (5 bases). In germline, CDR1 is ENHRY, CDR2 SYGVKD. The length of the CDR3 is 15 residues. This chain's CDR3 is CATSLGTDDNSPLHF. CDR3 in DNA: TGTGCCACCAGTCTCGGGACGGATGATAATTCACCCCTCCACTTT.

This clonotype was observed a handful of times. This chain connects TRBV20-1 to TRBJ2-5; TRBD2 aligns across 7 bases. Germline values: CDR1 DFQATT, CDR2 SNEGSKA (reference sequence). V lost 1 base and J lost 2; bases outside the gene matches: 13. CDR3 length: 17 amino acids. The CDR3 loop is CSARVAGVTLRQETQYF. The CDR3, as DNA: TGCAGTGCTAGAGTTGCGGGGGTTACTCTGCGGCAAGAGACCCAGTACTTC.

The chain carries TRBV6-2 or TRBV6-3 and TRBJ1-4; TRBD1 aligns across 10 bases. V lost 5 bases to trimming and J lost 8 bases; unmatched junction nucleotides: 8. CDR3 length equals 15 residues. The germline V gene encodes CDR1 MNHEY and CDR2 SVGEGT. The CDR3 protein is CASSPSGTGDEKLFF. The CDR3 DNA reads TGTGCCAGCAGTCCCTCCGGGACAGGGGACGAAAAACTGTTTTTT.

The V and J genes are TRBV7-8 and TRBJ1-4; 8 nucleotides align to TRBD1. The CDR3 is 14 amino acids. Germline V gene sequence: CDR1 SGHVS, CDR2 FQNEAQ. V lost 5 bases to trimming and J lost 8 bases; unmatched junction nucleotides: 7. The CDR3 spells CASSRDRGGEKLFF. CDR3 coding DNA: TGTGCCAGCAGCCGAGACAGGGGAGGCGAAAAACTGTTTTTT.

The rearrangement joins TRBV7-3 to TRBJ2-6; D unresolved. The germline gives CDR1 SGHTA, CDR2 FQGTGA. With 5 bases removed from V and 0 bases from J, the gap between germline ends came to 14 bases. This CDR3 spans 17 amino acids. DNA of the CDR3: TGTGCCAGCAGCGCCTACACCCAGAGCTCTGGGGCCAACGTCCTGACTTTC. Translating it yields CASSAYTQSSGANVLTF.

This rearrangement joins TRBV6-2 or TRBV6-3 to TRBJ2-4; TRBD1 might be the D (6 bases). With the DNA end fitting TRBJ2-7 better, the J assignment may be wrong. This CDR3 comprises 17 residues. Per germline, CDR1 MNHEY and CDR2 SVGEGT. The DNA of the CDR3 is TGTGCCAGCAGTTACTCGAGGGGACATTCAGACTCCTACGAGCAGTACTTC. It codes for CASSYSRGHSDSYEQYF.

This clonotype was counted a few times. The V and J genes are TRBV27 and TRBJ1-4, with D unresolved. V lost 6 bases and J lost 4, with 6 bases in between. Germline values: CDR1 MNHEY, CDR2 SMNVEV (reference sequence). The CDR3 is 12 residues long. CDR3 region: CASRTLNEKLFF. CDR3 bases: TGTGCCAGCAGGACTCTTAATGAAAAACTGTTTTTT.

This chain uses TRBV20-1 with TRBJ1-1; D is undetermined. CDR3 length equals 11 residues. Germline V gene lookup returns CDR1 DFQATT and CDR2 SNEGSKA (reference sequence). With 3 bases removed from V and 4 bases from J, the gap between germline ends came to 6 bases. The CDR3 region has the DNA TGCAGTGCTAGTCAGTCCACTGAAGCTTTCTTT. Protein: CSASQSTEAFF.

The chain couples TRBV12-3 or TRBV12-4 to TRBJ2-3; a possible D gene is TRBD1 (6 bases). The V end lost 2 bases, the J end lost 5 bases, and 11 bases lay between the germline ends. The CDR3 extends over 14 amino acids. The CDR3 DNA follows: TGTGCCAGCAGTTTACACGCCAGGGGAGATACGCAGTATTTT. This translates into CASSLHARGDTQYF.

This clonotype was seen ten or more times. J is TRBJ2-5 and V is TRBV4-1; TRBD2 matches at 7 bases. Germline-derived CDR1 and CDR2 are MGHRA and YSYEKL. The CDR3 has 18 amino acids. The J segment lost 2 bases and the V segment lost 3 bases, leaving 15 bases of the junction unmatched. CDR3 in amino acids: CASSHTTLIGLEQETQYF. In nucleotides, the CDR3 is TGCGCCAGCAGCCACACAACTCTAATTGGACTAGAACAAGAGACCCAGTACTTC.

This clonotype came up a few times. This rearrangement joins TRBV29-1 to TRBJ2-3; D unresolved. Germline assignment: CDR1 SQVTM and CDR2 ANQGSEA. This CDR3 comprises 14 residues. V was pared by 0 bases and J by 0 bases, with 7 bases between. The CDR3 spells CSVEDLVSTDTQYF. The CDR3 nucleotides read TGCAGCGTTGAAGATCTGGTTAGCACAGATACGCAGTATTTT.

This clonotype was recorded many times. This chain links TRBV27 with TRBJ2-7, with 7 bases fitting TRBD2. The CDR3 length is 14 residues. Germline lookup yields CDR1 MNHEY and CDR2 SMNVEV (reference sequence). The ends lost 3 bases at V and 0 bases at J; junction bases unmatched: 2. CDR3 in DNA: TGTGCCAGCAGTTTCGGGGGGAGCTCCTACGAGCAGTACTTC. Its translation is CASSFGGSSYEQYF.

The chain recombines TRBV20-1 with TRBJ2-5; 8 nucleotides agree with TRBD2. The J segment lost 7 bases and the V segment lost 4 bases, leaving 23 bases of the junction unmatched. CDR3 length equals 18 residues. Germline V gene data show CDR1 as DFQATT and CDR2 as SNEGSKA (reference sequence). The CDR3 loop is CSAIQGTRLQMPGGTQYF. The CDR3 nucleotides are TGCAGTGCTATCCAAGGGACTAGACTACAAATGCCGGGGGGGACCCAGTACTTC.

The V gene is TRBV6-1, the J gene TRBJ1-5; tentatively, D is TRBD1 (6 bases). CDR1 MNHNS and CDR2 SASEGT come from the germline V gene. The ends were cut back, 6 bases at V and 7 bases at J, with 19 bases in the middle. This CDR3 comprises 15 residues. In DNA, the CDR3 is TGTGCCAGCAGAGGGAACAGGGCCCAGGGGCAGCCCCAGCATTTT. Protein product: CASRGNRAQGQPQHF.

The chain has TRBV2 and TRBJ2-1; 10 bases agree with TRBD1. This CDR3 has 16 residues. Germline V gene sequence: CDR1 SNHLY, CDR2 FYNNEI. With 10 bases clipped from V and 5 bases from J, the junction kept 14 bases outside the gene matches. Here the CDR3 DNA reads TGTGCCATACGCTTGATGAGGACAGGGGGGGACAATGAGCAGTTCTTC. Its protein product is CAIRLMRTGGDNEQFF.

The chain combines TRBV9 with TRBJ2-5; TRBD2 matches at 11 bases. After removal of 3 bases from V and 4 bases from J, the junction contained 11 bases not matched to a gene. The CDR3 contains 17 residues. Germline V gene data show CDR1 as SGDLS and CDR2 as YYNGEE. This chain's CDR3 is CASSATSGGPIRETQYF. As DNA, the CDR3 is TGTGCCAGCAGCGCAACTAGCGGGGGTCCCATCCGAGAGACCCAGTACTTC.

This clonotype was recorded a few times. This chain links TRBV5-1 with TRBJ2-7, with D possibly TRBD1 on 6 matching bases. Germline lookup yields CDR1 SGHRS and CDR2 YFSETQ. V was clipped by 2 bases and J by 3 bases, with 15 bases between them. The CDR3 extends over 15 amino acids. The CDR3 region has the DNA TGCGCCAGCAGCTTACGGACAGACCGCGACTACGAGCAGTACTTC. It is translated as CASSLRTDRDYEQYF.